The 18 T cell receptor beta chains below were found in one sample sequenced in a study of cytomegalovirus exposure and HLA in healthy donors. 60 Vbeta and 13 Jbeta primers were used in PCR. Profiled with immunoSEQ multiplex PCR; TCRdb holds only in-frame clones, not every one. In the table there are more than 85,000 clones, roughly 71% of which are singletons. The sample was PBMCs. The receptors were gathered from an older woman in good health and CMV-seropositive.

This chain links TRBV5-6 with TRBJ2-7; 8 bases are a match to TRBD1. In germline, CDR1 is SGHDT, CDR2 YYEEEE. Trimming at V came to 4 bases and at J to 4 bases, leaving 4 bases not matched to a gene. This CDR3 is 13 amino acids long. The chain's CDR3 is CASSPDRVYEQYF. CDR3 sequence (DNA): TGTGCCAGCAGCCCGGACAGGGTTTACGAGCAGTACTTC.

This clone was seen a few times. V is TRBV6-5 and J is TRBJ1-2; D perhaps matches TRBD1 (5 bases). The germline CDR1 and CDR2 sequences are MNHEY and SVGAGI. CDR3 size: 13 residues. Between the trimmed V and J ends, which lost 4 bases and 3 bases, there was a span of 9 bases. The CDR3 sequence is CASSFGRDYGYTF. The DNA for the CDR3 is TGTGCCAGCAGTTTCGGCAGGGACTATGGCTACACCTTC.

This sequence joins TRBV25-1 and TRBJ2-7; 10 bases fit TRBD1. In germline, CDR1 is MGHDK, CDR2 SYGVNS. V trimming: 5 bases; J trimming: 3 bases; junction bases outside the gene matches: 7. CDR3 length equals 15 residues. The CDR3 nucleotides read TGTGCCAGCAGTAACCCGGGACAGGGGTTCTACGAGCAGTACTTC. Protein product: CASSNPGQGFYEQYF.

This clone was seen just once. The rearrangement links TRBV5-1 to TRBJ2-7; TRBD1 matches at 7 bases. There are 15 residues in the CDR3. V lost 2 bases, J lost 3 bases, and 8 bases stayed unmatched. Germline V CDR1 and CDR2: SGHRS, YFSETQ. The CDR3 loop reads CASSFPTGTSYEQYF. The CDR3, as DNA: TGCGCCAGCAGCTTCCCGACAGGGACCAGCTACGAGCAGTACTTC.

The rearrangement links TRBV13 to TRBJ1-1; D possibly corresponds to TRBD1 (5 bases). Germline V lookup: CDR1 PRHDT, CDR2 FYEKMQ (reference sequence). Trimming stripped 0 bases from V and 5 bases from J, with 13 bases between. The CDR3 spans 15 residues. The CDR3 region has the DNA TGTGCCAGCAGCTTAGGCCGGGGGTCCGGGACTGAAGCTTTCTTT. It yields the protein CASSLGRGSGTEAFF.

This CDR3 reads CASSYSLSVNQPQHF. The CDR3 DNA reads TGTGCCAGCAGTTACTCCTTGTCGGTCAATCAGCCCCAGCATTTT. The rearrangement links TRBV6-5 to TRBJ1-5; D is uncertain. The V end was cut by 0 bases, the J end by 3 bases, with 9 bases between. Germline CDR1 and CDR2: MNHEY and SVGAGI. The CDR3 contains 15 residues.

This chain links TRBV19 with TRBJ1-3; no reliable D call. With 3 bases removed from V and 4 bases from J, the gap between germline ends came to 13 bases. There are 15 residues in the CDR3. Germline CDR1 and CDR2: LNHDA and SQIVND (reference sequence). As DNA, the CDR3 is TGTGCCAGTAGTATTGCACAGCCGTCAGGAAACACCATATATTTT. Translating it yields CASSIAQPSGNTIYF.

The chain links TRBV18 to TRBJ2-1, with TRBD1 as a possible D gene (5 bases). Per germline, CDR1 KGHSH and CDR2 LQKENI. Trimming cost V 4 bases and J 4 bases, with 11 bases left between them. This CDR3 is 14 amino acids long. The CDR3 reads CASSRKGPYNEQFF. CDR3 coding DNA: TGTGCCAGCTCACGAAAGGGGCCATACAATGAGCAGTTCTTC.

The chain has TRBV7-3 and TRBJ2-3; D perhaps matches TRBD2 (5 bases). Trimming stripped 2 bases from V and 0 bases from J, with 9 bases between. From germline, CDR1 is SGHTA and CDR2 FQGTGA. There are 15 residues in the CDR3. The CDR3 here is CASSLSRTSTDTQYF. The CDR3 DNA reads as TGTGCCAGCAGCTTATCCAGGACTAGCACAGATACGCAGTATTTT.

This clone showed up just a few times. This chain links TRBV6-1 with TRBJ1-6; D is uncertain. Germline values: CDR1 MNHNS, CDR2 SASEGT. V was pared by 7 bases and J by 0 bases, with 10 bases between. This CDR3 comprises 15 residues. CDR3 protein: CASTREDSYNSPLHF. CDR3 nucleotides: TGTGCCAGCACACGGGAGGACTCCTATAATTCACCCCTCCACTTT.

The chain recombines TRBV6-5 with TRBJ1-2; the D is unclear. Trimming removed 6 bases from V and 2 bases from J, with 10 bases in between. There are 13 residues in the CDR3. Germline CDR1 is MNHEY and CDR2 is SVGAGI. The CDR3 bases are TGTGCCAGCAGCCCGACACTGAACTATGGCTACACCTTC. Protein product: CASSPTLNYGYTF.

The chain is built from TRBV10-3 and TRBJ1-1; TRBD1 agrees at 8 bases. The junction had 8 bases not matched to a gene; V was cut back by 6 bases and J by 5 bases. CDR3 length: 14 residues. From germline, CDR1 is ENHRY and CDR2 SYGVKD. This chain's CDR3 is CAISKQGEGTEAFF. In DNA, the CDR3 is TGTGCCATCAGCAAACAGGGGGAAGGGACTGAAGCTTTCTTT.

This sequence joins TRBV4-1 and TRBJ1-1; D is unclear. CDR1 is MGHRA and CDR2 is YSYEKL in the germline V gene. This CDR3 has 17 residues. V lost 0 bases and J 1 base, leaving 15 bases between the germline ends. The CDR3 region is CASSQEGSFSRNTEAFF. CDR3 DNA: TGCGCCAGCAGCCAAGAAGGGAGTTTCTCGAGGAACACTGAAGCTTTCTTT.

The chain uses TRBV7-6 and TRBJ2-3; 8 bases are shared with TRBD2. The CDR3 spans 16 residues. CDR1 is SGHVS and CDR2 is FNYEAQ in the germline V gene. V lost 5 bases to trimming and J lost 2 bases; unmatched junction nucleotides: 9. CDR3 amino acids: CASSLGASGPTDTQYF. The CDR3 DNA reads TGTGCCAGCAGCCTAGGGGCTAGCGGGCCCACAGATACGCAGTATTTT.

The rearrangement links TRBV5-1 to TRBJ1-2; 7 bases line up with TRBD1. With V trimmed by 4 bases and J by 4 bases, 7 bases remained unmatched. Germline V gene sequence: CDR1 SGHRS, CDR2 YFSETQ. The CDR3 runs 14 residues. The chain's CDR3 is CASSASTGVYGYTF. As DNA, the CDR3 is TGCGCCAGCAGCGCCTCCACAGGGGTCTATGGCTACACCTTC. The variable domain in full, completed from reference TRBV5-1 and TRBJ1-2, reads KAGVTQTPRYLIKTRGQQVTLSCSPISGHRSVSWYQQTPGQGLQFLFEYFSETQRNKGNFPGRFSGRQFSNSRSEMNVSTLELGDSALYLCASSASTGVYGYTFGSGTRLTVV.

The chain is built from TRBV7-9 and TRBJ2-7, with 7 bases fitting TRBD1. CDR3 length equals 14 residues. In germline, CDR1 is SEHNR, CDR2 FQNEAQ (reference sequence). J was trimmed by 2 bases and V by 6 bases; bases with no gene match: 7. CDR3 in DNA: TGTGCCAGCAGTAGGGACAGCCTCACCTACGAGCAGTACTTC. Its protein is CASSRDSLTYEQYF.

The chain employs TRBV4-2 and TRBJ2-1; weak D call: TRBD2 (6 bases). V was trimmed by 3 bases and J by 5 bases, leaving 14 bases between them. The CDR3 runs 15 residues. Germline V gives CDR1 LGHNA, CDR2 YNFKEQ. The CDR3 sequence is CASSQDWGEHNEQFF. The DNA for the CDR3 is TGTGCCAGCAGCCAGGACTGGGGGGAGCACAATGAGCAGTTCTTC.

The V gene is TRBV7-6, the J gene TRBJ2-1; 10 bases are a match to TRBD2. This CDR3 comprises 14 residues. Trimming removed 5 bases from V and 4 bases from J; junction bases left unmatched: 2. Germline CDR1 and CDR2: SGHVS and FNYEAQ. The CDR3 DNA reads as TGTGCCAGCAGCGGACTAGCGGCTTACAATGAGCAGTTCTTC. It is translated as CASSGLAAYNEQFF.